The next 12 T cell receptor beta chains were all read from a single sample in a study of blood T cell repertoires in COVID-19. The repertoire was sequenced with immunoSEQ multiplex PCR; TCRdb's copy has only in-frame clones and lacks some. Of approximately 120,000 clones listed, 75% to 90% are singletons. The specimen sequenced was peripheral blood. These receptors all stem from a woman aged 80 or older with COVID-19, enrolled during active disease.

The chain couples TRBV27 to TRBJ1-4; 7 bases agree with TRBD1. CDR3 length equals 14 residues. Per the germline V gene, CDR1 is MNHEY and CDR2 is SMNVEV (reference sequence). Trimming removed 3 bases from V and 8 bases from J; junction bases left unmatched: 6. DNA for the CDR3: TGTGCCAGCAGTTTCAGCCGGGACAGCGAAAAACTGTTTTTT. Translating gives CASSFSRDSEKLFF.

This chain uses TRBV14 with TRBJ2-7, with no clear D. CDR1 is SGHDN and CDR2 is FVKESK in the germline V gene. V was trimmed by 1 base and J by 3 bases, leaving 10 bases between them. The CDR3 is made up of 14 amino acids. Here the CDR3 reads CASSQGVRFYEQYF. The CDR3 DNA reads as TGTGCCAGCAGCCAAGGAGTCAGGTTCTACGAGCAGTACTTC.

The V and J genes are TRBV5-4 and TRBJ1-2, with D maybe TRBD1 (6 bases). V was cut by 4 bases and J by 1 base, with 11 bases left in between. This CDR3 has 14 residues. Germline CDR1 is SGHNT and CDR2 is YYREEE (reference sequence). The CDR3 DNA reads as TGTGCCAGCAGCAGCCCACAGGGTAACTATGGCTACACCTTC. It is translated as CASSSPQGNYGYTF.

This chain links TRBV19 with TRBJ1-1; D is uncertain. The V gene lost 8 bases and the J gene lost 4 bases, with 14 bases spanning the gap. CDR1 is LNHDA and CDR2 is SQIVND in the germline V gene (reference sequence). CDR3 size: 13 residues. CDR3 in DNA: TGTGCCAGTCTCTCACAGAGTGGCACTGAAGCTTTCTTT. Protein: CASLSQSGTEAFF.

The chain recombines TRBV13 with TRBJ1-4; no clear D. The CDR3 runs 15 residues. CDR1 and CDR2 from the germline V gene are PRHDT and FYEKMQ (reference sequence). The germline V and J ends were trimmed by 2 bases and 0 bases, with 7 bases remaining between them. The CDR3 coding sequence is TGTGCCAGCAGCTTACTTTCCTCAACTAATGAAAAACTGTTTTTT. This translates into CASSLLSSTNEKLFF.

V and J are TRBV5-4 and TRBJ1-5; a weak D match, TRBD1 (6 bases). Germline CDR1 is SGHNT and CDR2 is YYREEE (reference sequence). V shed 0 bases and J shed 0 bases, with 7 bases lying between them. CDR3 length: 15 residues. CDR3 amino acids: CASSLGGLSNQPQHF. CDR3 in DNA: TGTGCCAGCAGCTTGGGGGGGCTTAGCAATCAGCCCCAGCATTTT.

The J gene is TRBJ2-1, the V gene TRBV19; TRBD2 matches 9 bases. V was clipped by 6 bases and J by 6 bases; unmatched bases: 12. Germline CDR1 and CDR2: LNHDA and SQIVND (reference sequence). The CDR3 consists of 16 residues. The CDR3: CASSQRQTSGLNEQFF. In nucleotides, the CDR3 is TGTGCCAGTAGCCAAAGACAGACTAGCGGACTCAATGAGCAGTTCTTC.

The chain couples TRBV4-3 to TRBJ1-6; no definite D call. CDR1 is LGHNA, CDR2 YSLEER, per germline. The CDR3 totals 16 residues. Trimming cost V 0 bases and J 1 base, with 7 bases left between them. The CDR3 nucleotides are TGCGCCAGCAGCCAAGAAAGGACTTCCTATAATTCACCCCTCCACTTT. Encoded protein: CASSQERTSYNSPLHF.

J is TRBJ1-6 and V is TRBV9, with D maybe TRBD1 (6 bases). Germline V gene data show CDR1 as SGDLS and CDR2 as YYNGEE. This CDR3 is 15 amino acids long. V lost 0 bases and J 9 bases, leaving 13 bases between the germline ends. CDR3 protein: CASSVGKGGGSPLHF. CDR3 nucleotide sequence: TGTGCCAGCAGCGTAGGGAAAGGGGGTGGTTCACCCCTCCACTTT.

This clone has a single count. The CDR3 DNA reads TGTGCTAGTACGACAGGGACCCTACGTGGAAAACTGTTTTTT. Translation: CASTTGTLRGKLFF. This rearrangement joins TRBV28 to TRBJ1-4, with 7 bases that match TRBD1. Looked up from germline, CDR1 is MDHEN and CDR2 is SYDVKM. The CDR3 is 14 amino acids.

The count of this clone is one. The CDR3 loop reads CASSLVAETQYF. CDR3 nucleotides: TGTGCCAGCAGCTTAGTAGCGGAGACCCAGTACTTC. The V gene is TRBV11-2, the J gene TRBJ2-5; D is possibly TRBD2 (5 bases). This CDR3 has 12 residues. Germline CDR1 SGHAT, CDR2 FQNNGV. The V end lost 1 base, the J end lost 5 bases, and 5 bases lay between the germline ends.

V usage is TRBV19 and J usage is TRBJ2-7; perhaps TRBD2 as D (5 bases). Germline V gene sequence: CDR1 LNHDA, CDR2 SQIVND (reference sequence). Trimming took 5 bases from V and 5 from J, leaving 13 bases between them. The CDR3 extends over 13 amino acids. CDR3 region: CASSLQLDHEQYF. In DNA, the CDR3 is TGTGCCAGTAGTTTACAACTAGACCACGAGCAGTACTTC.